The entry below describes one T cell receptor beta chain. This record belongs to a study of cytomegalovirus exposure and HLA in healthy donors. Sequenced by immunoSEQ multiplex PCR; TCRdb stores in-frame clones only, minus some. There are fewer than 250,000 clones in the sample; around nine tenths occur only once, and roughly 2% lies in the top ten. Germline loops: CDR1 SNHLY, CDR2 FYNNEI. The CDR3 covers 13 residues. The J segment lost 11 bases and the V segment lost 8 bases, leaving 9 bases of the junction unmatched. The source of this sequence is a woman in her late teens or twenties in good health and CMV-seropositive. The sequenced sample consisted of PBMCs. The J gene is TRBJ1-5, the V gene TRBV2, with 10 positions matching TRBD1. The CDR3 region has the DNA TGTGCCAGCCGGGACAGGGGTCATGGGGCCCAGCATTTT. It yields the protein CASRDRGHGAQHF.